What follows are 25 T cell receptor beta chains derived from one specimen sequenced in a study of T cells after yellow fever vaccination (dated by TCRdb to the late 2010s). The library was prepared using 5' RACE. TCRdb lists the instrument as Illumina HiSeq 2500. TCRdb passed the public sequencing reads through fastp at Q25 and MiXCR, retaining productive beta sequences. Each entry is one CDR3 protein sequence, shown with its most common DNA and genes. The sample table records 40,000 to 50,000 distinct CDR3 sequences; 5% to 7% of these occur just once. The ten largest clones represent about 10% of the sample. In light of the paper, this sample's treatment or condition label describes: live attenuated yellow fever vaccine strain. This specimen was PBMCs, either bulk or a sorted T-cell subset (CD4+, CD8+, memory, or dextramer-sorted; not recorded which), taken 45 days after the yellow fever booster vaccination. The origin of the receptors is a man aged 30-40 years who received the YFV17D yellow fever vaccine.

The genes are TRBV6-2 or TRBV6-3 and TRBJ2-7; a possible D gene is TRBD1 (5 bases). Germline V gene lookup returns CDR1 MNHEY and CDR2 SVGEGT. V was shortened by 3 bases and J by 4 bases, with 19 bases between the two germline ends. This CDR3 has 16 residues. CDR3 bases: TGTGCCAGCAGTTATAACCAGGGTCAGCCCGTTTACGAGCAGTACTTC. It encodes CASSYNQGQPVYEQYF.

This clonotype was seen at least ten times. The chain uses TRBV10-3 and TRBJ2-2; TRBD2 is a possible D gene (6 bases). The germline V gene encodes CDR1 ENHRY and CDR2 SYGVKD. The V end lost 6 bases, the J end lost 1 base, and 9 bases lay between the germline ends. This CDR3 has 14 residues. CDR3 amino acids: CAISAGRNTGELFF. The DNA for the CDR3 is TGTGCCATCAGCGCCGGGAGGAACACCGGGGAGCTGTTTTTT.

The chain has TRBV28 and TRBJ1-2, with D uncertain. V shed 4 bases and J shed 6 bases, with 15 bases lying between them. This CDR3 is 14 amino acids long. Looked up from germline, CDR1 is MDHEN and CDR2 is SYDVKM. DNA for the CDR3: TGTGCCAGCAGTTCCGAAGGATGGGAGGATGGCTACACCTTC. Translated, it gives CASSSEGWEDGYTF.

The gene calls are TRBV19 and TRBJ1-5; D is ambiguous. The CDR3 contains 16 residues. Per germline, CDR1 LNHDA and CDR2 SQIVND (reference sequence). The V gene lost 0 bases and the J gene lost 0 bases, with 9 bases spanning the gap. The CDR3 nucleotides read TGTGCCAGTAGTATAGAGGGAGGGTATAGCAATCAGCCCCAGCATTTT. It translates to CASSIEGGYSNQPQHF.

This clonotype occurred many times. J is TRBJ2-2 and V is TRBV4-2; 11 bases match TRBD2. The CDR3 is 17 residues long. The V gene end was trimmed by 5 bases and the J gene end by 6 bases; junction bases not matched to a gene: 11. CDR1 and CDR2 from the germline V gene are LGHNA and YNFKEQ. DNA for the CDR3: TGTGCCAGCAGCTTCTCGGGCACTAGCGGGAGCTCCGGGGAGCTGTTTTTT. Its protein product is CASSFSGTSGSSGELFF.

This chain links TRBV7-2 with TRBJ2-7; possibly TRBD2 for D (5 bases). There are 13 residues in the CDR3. CDR1 and CDR2 (germline): SGHTA, FQGNSA. V dropped 0 bases and J dropped 3 bases, with 6 bases sitting between them. CDR3 in DNA: TGTGCCAGCAGCTTAGCTAGCGACTACGAGCAGTACTTC. Amino acid sequence: CASSLASDYEQYF.

This clonotype was recorded many times. The chain joins TRBV5-1 to TRBJ1-1, with D tentatively TRBD1 (5 bases). The V end lost 5 bases, the J end lost 7 bases, and 24 bases lay between the germline ends. CDR1 SGHRS and CDR2 YFSETQ come from the germline V gene. The CDR3 consists of 16 residues. The CDR3 DNA follows: TGCGCCAGCAGTTCGGGGCGTCTGACAGACAACCTTGAAGCTTTCTTT. Residues: CASSSGRLTDNLEAFF.

This clonotype was counted at least ten times. Written as DNA, the CDR3 is TGTGCCAGCAGCAGGGGCCTAGTCTCGGAGACCCAGTACTTC. As protein: CASSRGLVSETQYF. This chain uses TRBV14 with TRBJ2-5, with a possible D match to TRBD1 (5 bases). This CDR3 has 14 residues. From germline, CDR1 is SGHDN and CDR2 FVKESK. Between the trimmed V and J ends, which lost 5 bases and 5 bases, there was a span of 15 bases.

This clonotype was seen at least ten times. The rearrangement uses TRBV7-2 and TRBJ2-2, with 8 bases aligning to TRBD1. V shed 6 bases, J shed 4 bases, and the junction held 7 bases outside the gene matches. Germline V gene data show CDR1 as SGHTA and CDR2 as FQGNSA. This CDR3 comprises 15 residues. CDR3 protein: CASRPGTGRTGELFF. For the CDR3, the DNA is TGTGCCAGCAGGCCCGGGACAGGTCGCACCGGGGAGCTGTTTTTT.

A few counts support this clonotype. The V gene is TRBV12-3 or TRBV12-4, the J gene TRBJ2-1; tentatively, D is TRBD2 (6 bases). Trimming shortened V by 8 bases and J by 7 bases, and 18 bases separated the two germline ends. The CDR3 runs to 14 residues. The CDR3 DNA is TGTGCCAGCCACCGGGAGTCATGGGGTAATGAGCAGTTCTTC. This codes for CASHRESWGNEQFF.

The table lists this clonotype with many counts. The chain links TRBV12-3 or TRBV12-4 to TRBJ2-1, with TRBD2 identical over 11 bases. V gave up 3 bases and J gave up 12 bases; unmatched junction bases: 13. CDR3 length equals 16 residues. CDR3 DNA sequence: TGTGCCAGCAGTTTCGGGATGACTAGCGGGAACCCTGGGCAGTTCTTC. Translating gives CASSFGMTSGNPGQFF.

This clonotype came up many times. The chain uses TRBV9 and TRBJ2-3; 8 positions agree with TRBD2. The germline V gene encodes CDR1 SGDLS and CDR2 YYNGEE. Trimming took 5 bases from V and 3 from J; bases not matched to a gene: 14. The CDR3 totals 17 residues. The DNA of the CDR3 is TGTGCCAGCAGTCGCAGGGGTAAGAGCGGGGGAACAGATACGCAGTATTTT. It yields the protein CASSRRGKSGGTDTQYF.

This clonotype has at least ten counts. DNA for the CDR3: TGCAGCGGCTCAGGGTATAGCACAGATACGCAGTATTTT. It translates to CSGSGYSTDTQYF. The chain joins TRBV29-1 to TRBJ2-3; a possible D gene is TRBD1 (5 bases). Germline V gene data show CDR1 as SQVTM and CDR2 as ANQGSEA. V lost 7 bases and J lost 0, with 11 bases in between. The CDR3 has 13 amino acids.

This clonotype was detected ten times or more. The rearrangement uses TRBV7-2 and TRBJ1-2; D may be TRBD1 (5 bases). V was cut by 6 bases and J by 12 bases, with 23 bases left in between. Germline lookup yields CDR1 SGHTA and CDR2 FQGNSA. The CDR3 extends over 14 amino acids. CDR3 DNA sequence: TGTGCCAGCAGTCCGGGGCAGGACCTGTTAATACACACCTTC. Translated: CASSPGQDLLIHTF.

About this clonotype: One junction end disagrees with the germline gene, perhaps due to a read error. The J gene is TRBJ2-1, the V gene TRBV7-9; 8 positions match TRBD2. In germline, CDR1 is SEHNR, CDR2 FQNEAQ (reference sequence). CDR3 size: 16 residues. CDR3: CTSSLKAGESYNEQFF. The CDR3, as DNA: TGTACCAGCAGCTTAAAAGCGGGAGAGAGCTACAATGAGCAGTTCTTC.

This clonotype was detected many times. J is TRBJ2-2 and V is TRBV20-1; D may be TRBD1 or TRBD2 (6 bases each). CDR1 and CDR2 (germline): DFQATT, SNEGSKA (reference sequence). The CDR3 loop spans 15 amino acids. V lost 6 bases to trimming and J lost 0 bases, with 14 bases between them. The CDR3 nucleotides read TGCAGTGCCCCAAAGGGGGGCGCGAACACCGGGGAGCTGTTTTTT. This translates into CSAPKGGANTGELFF.

There are many counts of this clonotype. In DNA, the CDR3 is TGTGCCAGCAGCTTAGTTGGGGGTGGGGGAACGGGAGAGACCCAGTACTTC. Translation: CASSLVGGGGTGETQYF. This chain joins TRBV7-2 and TRBJ2-5; the D call may be TRBD1 or TRBD2 (5 bases each). Per germline, CDR1 SGHTA and CDR2 FQGNSA. The CDR3 has 17 residues. Trimming cost V 1 base and J 4 bases, with 19 bases left between them.

This clonotype was counted between two and nine times. The gene calls are TRBV19 and TRBJ2-7; weak D call: TRBD2 (6 bases). CDR3 size: 13 residues. V was cut by 5 bases and J by 3 bases, with 11 bases left in between. Germline CDR1 reads LNHDA; CDR2 reads SQIVND (reference sequence). CDR3 amino acids: CASSFGSHYEQYF. The CDR3 DNA sequence: TGTGCCAGTAGTTTCGGGAGTCACTACGAGCAGTACTTC.

This clonotype was found many times. V usage is TRBV7-8 and J usage is TRBJ2-1, with D unclear. The length of the CDR3 is 13 residues. Trimming cost V 5 bases and J 6 bases, with 11 bases left between them. CDR1 and CDR2 (germline): SGHVS, FQNEAQ. The CDR3: CASSPGGPNEQFF. DNA of the CDR3: TGTGCCAGCAGCCCGGGTGGTCCCAATGAGCAGTTCTTC.

This clonotype has just a few counts. J is TRBJ1-5 and V is TRBV6-1; a possible D gene is TRBD1 (6 bases). CDR3 length equals 14 residues. Germline V gives CDR1 MNHNS, CDR2 SASEGT. Trimming removed 6 bases from V and 2 bases from J, with 11 bases in between. The CDR3: CASSLQGGNQPQHF. As DNA, the CDR3 is TGTGCCAGCAGCCTACAGGGTGGCAATCAGCCCCAGCATTTT.

The sample holds many counts of this clonotype. At one end, the junction sequence differs from germline, possibly due to a read error. The chain joins TRBV5-1 to TRBJ2-7; 14 nucleotides align to TRBD2. This CDR3 is 14 amino acids long. The germline V gene encodes CDR1 SGHRS and CDR2 YFSETQ. Here the CDR3 reads CASSRGTSGSEFTF. In nucleotides, the CDR3 is TGCGCCAGCAGCCGAGGGACTAGCGGGAGTGAGTTCACCTTC.

In its sample, this clonotype was seen a few times. The chain carries TRBV20-1 and TRBJ1-4; D remains unclear. The CDR3 contains 10 residues. Germline CDR1 DFQATT, CDR2 SNEGSKA (reference sequence). V shed 5 bases and J shed 4 bases, with 2 bases lying between them. The CDR3 region has the DNA TGCAGTGCTTTTAATGAAAAACTGTTTTTT. Translation: CSAFNEKLFF.

This clonotype was recorded many times. This chain joins TRBV28 and TRBJ2-5; possible D gene TRBD1, 6 bases. V lost 3 bases and J lost 5, with 19 bases in between. This CDR3 comprises 16 residues. The germline V gene has CDR1 MDHEN and CDR2 SYDVKM. This CDR3 reads CASSLIGGVSGETQYF. CDR3 nucleotides: TGTGCCAGCAGTTTGATTGGGGGCGTTTCCGGGGAGACCCAGTACTTC. The complete variable domain, with remaining parts taken from reference TRBV28 and TRBJ2-5, reads DVKVTQSSRYLVKRTGEKVFLECVQDMDHENMFWYRQDPGLGLRLIYFSYDVKMKEKGDIPEGYSVSREKKERFSLILESASTNQTSMYLCASSLIGGVSGETQYFGPGTRLLVL.

This clonotype has just a few counts. CDR3 loop: CASSSRGTDEQYF. In nucleotides, the CDR3 is TGTGCCAGCAGCTCCCGGGGGACGGACGAGCAGTACTTC. This sequence joins TRBV5-8 and TRBJ2-7, with TRBD2 as a possible D gene (6 bases). Trimming took off 3 bases at V and 5 bases at J, with 12 bases between the two ends. The CDR3 covers 13 residues. The germline V gene encodes CDR1 SGHTS and CDR2 YDEGEE.

Written as DNA, the CDR3 is TGTGCCAGCAGCCGGCTAGCGTGGAGCTCCTACAATGAGCAGTTCTTC. It specifies CASSRLAWSSYNEQFF. This chain joins TRBV9 and TRBJ2-1; TRBD2 might be the D (6 bases). V dropped 4 bases and J dropped 0 bases, with 14 bases sitting between them. The CDR3 has 16 residues. CDR1 and CDR2 (germline): SGDLS, YYNGEE.